The clone carrying this TCR beta chain is classed as medium-sized by frequency. This sample was taken from a study of T cell clusters in autoimmune cytopenias. One tube held mixed TRB-A and TRB-B primer pools for touch-down PCR. TCRdb reprocessed the multiplex PCR reads and reports one entry per CDR3 protein, with no DNA. Its clone listing holds thousands of distinct CDR3 sequences. Each sample's input was roughly 230 ng genomic DNA, 40,000 or so genome equivalents. CDR3 length equals 13 residues. Germline loops: CDR1 GTSNPN, CDR2 SVGIG (reference sequence). Sequenced sample: peripheral blood. This sequence was found in a human donor with an autoimmune cytopenia or autoimmune hepatitis (not recorded which). V gene TRBV30 combines with J gene TRBJ2-2; TCRdb calls TRBD2, which cannot be checked without DNA. The CDR3 protein is CAWRPSGTGELFF.